The 2 T cell receptor beta chains in this list originate from one sample, sequenced in a study of blood T cell repertoires in COVID-19 (dated by TCRdb to 2020 to 2021). The library was obtained by the immunoSEQ multiplex PCR assay. Imported from immuneACCESS, the table was reduced by TCRdb to in-frame sequences with V and J called. These copies leave out some clones; in studies compared against another copy, an unresolved V gene accounts for under half, and the cause of the remainder is not known. The sample records tens of thousands of clones, over 75% of which are singletons. Of the sample, about 3.2% is held by the ten largest clones. The source material was peripheral blood. These receptors were taken from an elderly man with acute or convalescent COVID-19.

The chain recombines TRBV3-1 (or the pseudogene TRBV3-2) with TRBJ1-2; D is unclear. Trimming left V 3 bases short and J 8 bases short, with 13 bases between. Germline V lookup: CDR1 LGHDT, CDR2 YNNKEL (reference sequence). The CDR3 is 13 residues long. CDR3 bases: TGTGCCAGCAGCCAGACAATTTATGGGGGCTACACCTTC. It is translated as CASSQTIYGGYTF.

This sequence joins TRBV25-1 and TRBJ2-3; 11 bases are a match to TRBD2. The CDR3 consists of 15 residues. Per the germline V gene, CDR1 is MGHDK and CDR2 is SYGVNS. The junction had 3 bases not matched to a gene; V was cut back by 3 bases and J by 4 bases. Here the CDR3 reads CASSDIAGGSDTQYF. The CDR3 DNA reads as TGTGCCAGCAGTGACATAGCGGGAGGGTCAGATACGCAGTATTTT.